The rows below give T cell receptor beta chains drawn from one sample of a study of T cells expressing NK-cell markers. TCRdb reprocessed the 5' RACE reads, with one entry per CDR3 protein and no DNA. This table lists some 150,000 distinct CDR3 sequences. Material: blood T cells: a sorted CD56 or NKG2C T cell subset, CD4+ or CD8+ T cells, or bulk PBMC T cells (not recorded which). The receptors come from a man aged 18 to 29 in good health. Each CDR3 is given with its conserved first and last residue.

j_gene,v_gene,CDR3aa
TRBJ2-7,TRBV5-1,CASSAGTSGAYEQYF
TRBJ2-1,TRBV4-1,CASSQVARGLNNEQFF
TRBJ2-1,TRBV7-9,CASSFTGDYNEQFF
TRBJ2-5,TRBV4-1,CASSQDRGEETQYF
TRBJ2-1,TRBV7-8,CASIPWGGGSYNEQFF
TRBJ2-1,TRBV7-9,CASHGSGDEQFF
TRBJ1-1,TRBV29-1,CSVVRDSGYTEAFF
TRBJ1-4,TRBV5-5,CASSLEGIDRNEKLFF
TRBJ2-3,TRBV5-1,CASSLPAGAPADTQYF
TRBJ2-5,TRBV14,CASSQDAGGRQETQYF
TRBJ2-5,TRBV6-5,CASSYPTRGGETQYF
TRBJ2-3,TRBV24-1,CATSDLKQTTDTQYF
TRBJ1-1,TRBV7-9,CASSWGDQNTEAFF
TRBJ1-1,TRBV6-1,CASSHHGQVNTEAFF
TRBJ2-3,TRBV23-1,CASSQGTTYTDTQYF
TRBJ1-6,TRBV10-3,CAISDEGNLNSPLHF
TRBJ2-3,TRBV27,CASRGLGGGDTQYF
TRBJ2-3,TRBV11-2,CASSLYEGLAGIDTQYF
TRBJ1-2,TRBV27,CASSLSNYGYTF
TRBJ2-1,TRBV29-1,CSVEDGLAGGYEQFF
TRBJ2-2,TRBV4-3,CASRGWRGGTGELFF
TRBJ1-2,TRBV20-1,CSARLKQGANYGYTF
TRBJ2-3,TRBV12-3/TRBV12-4,CASRGASSADTQYF
TRBJ1-2,TRBV20-1,CSARGSSGGGGYTF
TRBJ2-7,TRBV5-1,CASSSGTSVPSYEQYF
TRBJ1-1,TRBV5-1,CASSAGTVNTEAFF
TRBJ2-7,TRBV7-8,CASSLSRLAGGSDEQYF
TRBJ1-4,TRBV3-1,CASSPTGEGEKLFF
TRBJ1-5,TRBV4-3,CASSQDLTGTGYQPQHF
TRBJ1-2,TRBV20-1,CSARAVGGNYGYTF
TRBJ2-3,TRBV27,CASSLVRGSVGTDTQYF
TRBJ2-1,TRBV19,CASSIDRNEQFF
TRBJ2-1,TRBV7-9,CASSPRGGRAFNEQFF
TRBJ2-5,TRBV7-8,CASSPIPGTQETQYF
TRBJ2-2,TRBV9,CASSVDRGQGELFF
TRBJ2-1,TRBV12-3/TRBV12-4,CASRGQGDEQFF
TRBJ2-2,TRBV12-3/TRBV12-4,CASSFIAGAAGELFF
TRBJ2-5,TRBV7-7,CASSLTHRDSRETQYF
TRBJ2-1,TRBV3-1,CASIEGSAGVGEQFF
TRBJ1-1,TRBV25-1,CASEQYTEAFF